This TCR beta chain was retrieved from a study of T cells in localized non-small cell lung cancer. Clones were sequenced by immunoSEQ multiplex PCR, and TCRdb holds only the in-frame ones, with some missing. The repertoire includes almost 30,000 clones, approximately 90% of them detected once, and approximately 12% sits in the top ten. This material consisted of peripheral blood, taken before any cancer treatment. This TCR was recovered from an older female donor with stage III squamous cell lung carcinoma.

The CDR3 reads CASTHWRGGTDTQYF. CDR3 sequence (DNA): TGTGCCAGCACCCACTGGCGGGGTGGCACAGATACGCAGTATTTT. The rearrangement links TRBV7-2 to TRBJ2-3, with D tentatively TRBD2 (6 bases). The CDR3 sequence is 15 residues long. V was trimmed by 7 bases and J by 1 base, leaving 15 bases between them. Looked up from germline, CDR1 is SGHTA and CDR2 is FQGNSA.